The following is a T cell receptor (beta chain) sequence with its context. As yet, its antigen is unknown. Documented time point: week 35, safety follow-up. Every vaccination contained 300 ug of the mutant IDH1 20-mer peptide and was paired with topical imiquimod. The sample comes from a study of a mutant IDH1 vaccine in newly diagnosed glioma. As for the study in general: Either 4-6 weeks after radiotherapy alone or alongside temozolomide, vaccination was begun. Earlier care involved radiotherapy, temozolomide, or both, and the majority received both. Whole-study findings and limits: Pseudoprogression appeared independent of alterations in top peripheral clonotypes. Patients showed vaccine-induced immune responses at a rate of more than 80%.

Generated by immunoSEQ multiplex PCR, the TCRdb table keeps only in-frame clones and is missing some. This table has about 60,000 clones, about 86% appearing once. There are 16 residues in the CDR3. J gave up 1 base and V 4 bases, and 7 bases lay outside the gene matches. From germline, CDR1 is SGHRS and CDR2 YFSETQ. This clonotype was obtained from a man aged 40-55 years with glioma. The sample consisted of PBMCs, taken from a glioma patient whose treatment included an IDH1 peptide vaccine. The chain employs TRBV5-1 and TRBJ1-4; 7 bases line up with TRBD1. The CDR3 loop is CASSVGGGITNEKLFF. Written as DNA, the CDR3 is TGCGCCAGCAGCGTAGGGGGCGGGATAACTAATGAAAAACTGTTTTTT.